This T cell receptor (beta chain) was recovered during a study of blood T cell repertoires in COVID-19 (dated by TCRdb to about 2020). In the study overall: The collaborator samples originated in the United States, Italy and Spain and spanned the acute and convalescent phases of COVID-19. Sample metadata almost always included a de-identified subject ID, COVID-19 status, age in years and sex. Where available, HLA class I and class II types were taken from metadata supplied by the sample provider and were not determined by assay-based typing. The samples were drawn from the first 160 participants of the ongoing ImmuneRACE study and from roughly 1,300 subjects provided by 6 global collaborators. Subjects who had been exposed to COVID-19, were actively infected with it, or had recovered from it provided the deeply sampled blood TCRbeta repertoires that made up the dataset. The prospective study material was composed of cDNA or gDNA derived from T cells, B-cell-depleted T cells, or PBMCs. The repertoires were released in a freely available public database intended as a resource for research on the immune response to SARS-CoV-2. What the study reported, not specific to this receptor: The quantity of clinical and demographic metadata differed by source and by participant and was supplied without curation.

Whole blood was collected in K2EDTA tubes by collaborating institutions according to the institutions' own protocols. For TCRbeta analysis, collaborator samples were shipped as frozen whole blood, as isolated PBMCs, or as DNA extracted from either sample type. The immunoSEQ Assay, a bias-controlled multiplex PCR, was used to amplify TCRbeta CDR3 regions from genomic DNA. The paper's processing steps were these. Nucleated cell counts per sample were estimated from amplification of reference gene primers within the assay. To quantify the absolute abundance of each unique TCRbeta CDR3 rearrangement, sequence reads were collapsed and filtered. For each sample, productive Simpson clonality was calculated by taking the square root of Simpson's diversity index across productive rearrangements. TCRdb took this table from immuneACCESS and kept in-frame rearrangements with V and J called. Such tables lack part of the clones; where checked against another copy, unresolved V genes explain under half of the gap, and the rest is unexplained. The DNA was the basis for D and trimming; V, J and clone size are from that table. The sample has tens of thousands of clones on record, roughly 90% of them singletons. The top ten clones comprise almost 6.5% of the sample.

From cysteine to phenylalanine, the CDR3 is 15 amino acids long. The retained sequence is limited to the CDR3, 45 bases, with the frame set at the first base. As encoded in the germline V gene, CDR1 is SGDLS while CDR2 is YYNGEE. Trimmed from V: 6 bases; trimmed from J: 8 bases; junction bases lacking a gene match: 11. Turning to this clone: What antigen it recognizes has not been identified. Base qualities are missing; no much larger clone stands one base away.

The material sequenced was peripheral blood. The receptor's source is a woman aged 45-65 years with acute or convalescent COVID-19. Recombination joined TRBV9 with TRBJ2-1, with TRBD1 identical over 10 junction bases. Here is the DNA: TGTGCCAGCAAACGAGGGACAGGGGTTTCAGATGAGCAGTTCTTC. Its protein product is CASKRGTGVSDEQFF.